The 20 T cell receptor beta chains presented below share a single source sample, sequenced in a study of T cell responses to AZD1222 COVID-19 vaccine. Profiling relied on immunoSEQ multiplex PCR, and the TCRdb table lists in-frame clones only, not all of them. Among around 99,000 clones, more than 70% were seen once, and the ten largest hold 6.5% to 8%. This specimen consisted of peripheral blood, obtained on day 0 of AZD1222 vaccination. These receptors were collected from an adult in good health.

The J gene is TRBJ1-2, the V gene TRBV12-3 or TRBV12-4, with D possibly TRBD1 on 6 matching bases. V lost 2 bases and J lost 7, with 11 bases in between. The CDR3 runs to 13 residues. In nucleotides, the CDR3 is TGTGCCAGCAGTTTAATGGGGGCAAGTGGCTACACCTTC. Residues: CASSLMGASGYTF.

V is TRBV5-4 and J is TRBJ1-3, with no clear D. The CDR3 totals 16 residues. Trimming stripped 0 bases from V and 0 bases from J, with 10 bases between. CDR1 is SGHNT, CDR2 YYREEE, per germline (reference sequence). CDR3 in DNA: TGTGCCAGCAGCTTGGTAGGGCCACCCTCTGGAAACACCATATATTTT. It translates to CASSLVGPPSGNTIYF.

The V call is TRBV7-3, the J call TRBJ2-1; 10 nucleotides align to TRBD2. Germline V gene data show CDR1 as SGHTA and CDR2 as FQGTGA. V was clipped by 5 bases and J by 1 base; unmatched bases: 8. The CDR3 consists of 17 residues. CDR3 in amino acids: CASSPAAGGPSYNEQFF. For the CDR3, the DNA is TGTGCCAGCAGCCCAGCAGCGGGAGGGCCTTCCTACAATGAGCAGTTCTTC.

CDR3 sequence (DNA): TGCAGTGAGCCAGGGACGGACGAGCAGTACTTC. This sequence encodes CSEPGTDEQYF. The chain recombines TRBV20-1 with TRBJ2-7; D is tentatively TRBD1 or TRBD2 (5 bases each). The V gene's germline CDR1 is DFQATT and CDR2 SNEGSKA (reference sequence). V lost 7 bases, J lost 5 bases, and 12 bases lay in between. CDR3 size: 11 residues.

J is TRBJ2-3 and V is TRBV5-1, with 11 positions matching TRBD2. This CDR3 is built from 17 residues. The V segment lost 3 bases and the J segment 8 bases; nucleotides outside the gene matches: 14. Per the germline V gene, CDR1 is SGHRS and CDR2 is YFSETQ. The CDR3 DNA reads TGCGCCAGCAGCTCGGCGGTCACTAGCGGGAGTGAGGGTACGCAGTATTTT. Amino acid sequence: CASSSAVTSGSEGTQYF.

The chain combines TRBV27 with TRBJ1-5; unclear D gene. Trimming pared 1 base from V and 0 bases from J, leaving 7 bases between. Germline lookup yields CDR1 MNHEY and CDR2 SMNVEV (reference sequence). The CDR3 is made up of 15 amino acids. CDR3 DNA: TGTGCCAGCAGTTTATTGGGGTATAGCAATCAGCCCCAGCATTTT. Its translation: CASSLLGYSNQPQHF.

CDR3: CASSRQYSYEQYF. The CDR3, as DNA: TGTGCCAGCAGTCGACAGTACTCCTACGAGCAGTACTTC. The V and J genes are TRBV12-3 or TRBV12-4 and TRBJ2-7, with D possibly matching TRBD1 (5 bases). The CDR3 totals 13 residues. V lost 5 bases to trimming and J lost 0 bases, with 8 bases between them.

V gene TRBV7-2 combines with J gene TRBJ1-5, with TRBD1 identical over 8 bases. Germline assignment: CDR1 SGHTA and CDR2 FQGNSA. The CDR3 is 17 residues long. V shed 0 bases and J 7 bases; nucleotides not matched to a gene: 11. CDR3 sequence (DNA): TGTGCCAGCAGCTTAGCGGGGACAGGACAGGGTCGGCAGCCCCAGCATTTT. Translated: CASSLAGTGQGRQPQHF.

CDR3 protein: CASSQRQGQDQPQHF. CDR3 nucleotide sequence: TGTGCCAGCAGCCAGAGACAGGGGCAAGATCAGCCCCAGCATTTT. The gene calls are TRBV3-1 (or the pseudogene TRBV3-2) and TRBJ1-5; TRBD1 matches at 8 bases. Trimming cost V 3 bases and J 5 bases; bases outside gene matches: 6. CDR3 length: 15 amino acids. Germline V CDR1 and CDR2: LGHDT, YNNKEL (reference sequence).

This chain uses TRBV24-1 with TRBJ1-2, with no clear D. Trimming pared 1 base from V and 8 bases from J, leaving 7 bases between. The CDR3 length is 12 residues. The germline V gene encodes CDR1 KGHDR and CDR2 SFDVKD. The CDR3 spells CATSDFAGGYTF. In DNA, the CDR3 is TGTGCCACCAGTGATTTCGCTGGGGGCTACACCTTC.

The chain uses TRBV27 and TRBJ1-6, with TRBD1 matching 10 bases. The CDR3 spans 16 residues. The germline CDR1 and CDR2 sequences are MNHEY and SMNVEV (reference sequence). V lost 5 bases, J lost 7 bases, and 8 bases stayed unmatched. The CDR3 nucleotides read TGTGCCAGCAGTGTATGGACAGGGGGTAAGAATTCACCCCTCCACTTT. It yields the protein CASSVWTGGKNSPLHF.

The chain carries TRBV5-4 and TRBJ2-5, with 9 bases aligning to TRBD2. Unmatched junction bases numbered 5, after V lost 4 bases and J lost 4 bases. The germline CDR1 and CDR2 sequences are SGHNT and YYREEE (reference sequence). The CDR3 contains 14 residues. The CDR3 is CASSGSSGRETQYF. The CDR3 nucleotides are TGTGCCAGCAGCGGGAGTAGCGGGAGAGAGACCCAGTACTTC.

The chain combines TRBV2 with TRBJ2-1; D is unresolved. The CDR3 consists of 15 residues. The V end lost 6 bases, the J end lost 0 bases, and 12 bases lay between the germline ends. The germline CDR1 and CDR2 sequences are SNHLY and FYNNEI. Here the CDR3 reads CASSLTDPSYNEQFF. CDR3 DNA: TGTGCCAGCAGCCTGACTGACCCCTCCTACAATGAGCAGTTCTTC.

The chain is built from TRBV30 and TRBJ2-7; TRBD1 agrees at 8 bases. From germline, CDR1 is GTSNPN and CDR2 SVGIG (reference sequence). V gave up 1 base and J gave up 0 bases; unmatched junction bases: 2. The CDR3 length is 14 residues. The CDR3 is CAWSGQGSSYEQYF. CDR3 bases: TGTGCCTGGAGTGGACAGGGGAGCTCCTACGAGCAGTACTTC.

The chain is built from TRBV10-2 and TRBJ1-1, with TRBD1 as a possible D gene (5 bases). Trimming left V 10 bases short and J 1 base short, with 16 bases between. Per germline, CDR1 WSHSY and CDR2 SAAADI. The CDR3 has 14 amino acids. CDR3 DNA sequence: TGCGCCACCTCGGGACGGTACAAGAACACTGAAGCTTTCTTT. It yields the protein CATSGRYKNTEAFF.

This clone was detected only once. The rearrangement uses TRBV7-3 and TRBJ1-2, with D possibly being TRBD1 (5 bases). Trimming took 3 bases from V and 2 from J, leaving 7 bases between them. The V gene's germline CDR1 is SGHTA and CDR2 FQGTGA. This CDR3 has 13 residues. The chain's CDR3 is CASSFSGNYGYTF. CDR3 DNA sequence: TGTGCCAGCAGCTTTTCAGGGAACTATGGCTACACCTTC.

DNA for the CDR3: TGTGCCAGAAGCTTCTATAGCGGGAGGAACTCCTACGAGCAGTACTTC. Its protein is CARSFYSGRNSYEQYF. The gene calls are TRBV5-3 and TRBJ2-7; 10 bases are a match to TRBD2. TRBV5-3 qualifies as an ORF whose function is uncertain. CDR3 size: 16 residues. The ends lost 2 bases at V and 0 bases at J; junction bases unmatched: 5.

The chain has TRBV6-5 and TRBJ2-7; 11 bases agree with TRBD2. Per germline, CDR1 MNHEY and CDR2 SVGAGI. Trimming took 5 bases from V and 4 from J; bases not matched to a gene: 7. This CDR3 spans 15 amino acids. This chain's CDR3 is CASSPGLAGKYEQYF. The CDR3 nucleotides are TGTGCCAGCAGTCCTGGACTAGCGGGCAAGTACGAGCAGTACTTC.

This CDR3 reads CASSPRGFGYTF. CDR3 sequence (DNA): TGTGCCAGCAGTCCTCGGGGCTTTGGCTACACCTTC. This chain joins TRBV28 and TRBJ1-2; D may be TRBD1 (5 bases). The V and J ends lost 5 bases and 7 bases respectively, with 11 bases between them. Germline CDR1 is MDHEN and CDR2 is SYDVKM. The CDR3 has 12 amino acids.

The rearrangement uses TRBV6-5 and TRBJ2-2; 12 bases match TRBD2. The CDR3 has 15 residues. Germline trimming cut 6 bases from V and 5 bases from J; bases unmatched to any gene: 4. Per the germline V gene, CDR1 is MNHEY and CDR2 is SVGAGI. The CDR3 loop is CASRRGLAGTGELFF. The CDR3 nucleotides are TGTGCCAGCAGACGCGGACTAGCGGGAACCGGGGAGCTGTTTTTT.